These T cell receptor beta chains were read from a single sample in a study of metastatic and nonmetastatic thyroid tumors. TCRdb re-clonotyped the PCR reads via MiXCR. This table holds 30,000 to 40,000 clones, approximately 32% found once. Sequencing input: blood. The receptors here all came from a female donor with papillary thyroid cancer or a benign thyroid nodule (not recorded which). Some clones in this sample may be carry-over from other donors' samples. The CDR3 runs from the conserved cysteine through the conserved F or W. The D gene is left open where the match is weak.

CDR3 protein | J gene | D gene | V gene
CASSGKVAEAFF | TRBJ1-1 | NA | TRBV3-1
CHSSRNRAGANVLTF | TRBJ2-6 | NA | TRBV7-3
CASRGSTSGIYEQYF | TRBJ2-7 | TRBD2 | TRBV6-1
CASSPKRVPQETQYF | TRBJ2-5 | NA | TRBV9
CASSLSGRANTEAIF | TRBJ1-1 | NA | TRBV27
CASSPTASSGNTIYF | TRBJ1-3 | NA | TRBV6-1
CASSPSGVLPEAFF | TRBJ1-1 | NA | TRBV2
CASSFRRCSYEQYF | TRBJ2-7 | NA | TRBV27
CAGTHPGQSYDQYF | TRBJ2-7 | NA | TRBV7-9
CSAIYDEYGYTF | TRBJ1-2 | NA | TRBV20-1
CASIYNPLYDQYF | TRBJ2-7 | NA | TRBV6-5
CASSLVQGLGGYTF | TRBJ1-2 | NA | TRBV5-4
CTSSAQGISLYEQYF | TRBJ2-7 | NA | TRBV19
CASRTSVSNTGELFF | TRBJ2-2 | TRBD2 | TRBV2
CASSWGTSGMRTGELFF | TRBJ2-2 | TRBD2 | TRBV11-1
CASSQVIGQGFYEQYF | TRBJ2-7 | TRBD1 | TRBV4-2
CATWRSGEFSSYAQYF | TRBJ2-7 | NA | TRBV10-3
CASSLGGEQFF | TRBJ2-1 | NA | TRBV11-2
CASTPTGDGTDTQYF | TRBJ2-3 | TRBD1 | TRBV5-1
CASSLGRLAGKSTDTQYF | TRBJ2-3 | TRBD2 | TRBV13
CASSLRPPGGCTYDQYF | TRBJ2-7 | TRBD1 | TRBV27
CASSAKGSGANVLTF | TRBJ2-6 | NA | TRBV6-2/TRBV6-3